This TCR beta chain was observed in a study of T cells in Graves' hyperthyroidism and ophthalmopathy. RNA transcripts served as the template for amplifying TCR beta CDR3 regions. Initially, a first-round RT-PCR of the TCR CDR3 employed the HTBI primer set. Each CDR3 protein is one row after TCRdb ran MiXCR on the multiplex PCR reads. The table records approximately 380,000 distinct CDR3 sequences, 19% of them present only once. Ten or more counts support this clonotype. The antigen remains unidentified. Study conclusions and caveats: Most thyroid clonotypes with frequency above 0.001 were detected in blood.

Trimming shortened V by 5 bases and J by 0 bases, and 14 bases separated the two germline ends. CDR3 length: 15 residues. CDR1 and CDR2 from the germline V gene are SGHAT and FQNNGV. Clinical symptoms, serum thyroxine and TRAb, thyroid ultrasound and orbital computed tomography together formed the diagnostic basis. PBMCs came from 9 to 10 ml fresh peripheral blood. The sequenced sample consisted of blood. The rearrangement uses TRBV11-2 and TRBJ2-7; TRBD1 or TRBD2 may be the D gene (5 bases each). This TCR was recovered from a woman between 18 and 29 years old with Graves' hyperthyroidism. The CDR3 loop reads CASSKITGPSYEQYF. The CDR3, as DNA: TGTGCCAGCAGCAAAATAACGGGACCCTCCTACGAGCAGTACTTC.